This T cell receptor beta chain was found in a study of long-term antiretroviral therapy in people with HIV. This clone occurred a few times. The antigen is not known. Regarding the study as a whole: An increase in diversity followed ART, yet levels stayed below transplant donor controls. Blood dates from 2004 to 2017, possibly under older ART regimens. Viral resistance, ART adherence and therapy changes all lacked available data.

Trimming stripped 8 bases from V and 0 bases from J, with 13 bases between. Germline CDR1 is LNHDA and CDR2 is SQIVND (reference sequence). CDR3 length: 15 amino acids. Samples were assayed with immunoSEQ v3.0 at survey level. Assay used: immunoSEQ multiplex PCR; TCRdb lists only in-frame clones, some missing. Of about 25,000 clones listed, approximately 80% are singletons. HIV-positive participants were all treated in the United States. V usage is TRBV19 and J usage is TRBJ2-2; no clear D gene. This specimen was unsorted PBMCs, taken at the start of antiretroviral therapy, before treatment. The source of this sequence is a woman aged 18-35 years with HIV. CDR3 region: CASCRDAPNTGELFF. The CDR3 region has the DNA TGTGCCAGTTGCAGAGACGCCCCGAACACCGGGGAGCTGTTTTTT.